This entry concerns a single T cell receptor beta chain. In the original workflow: The assay estimated nucleated cells by amplifying reference gene primers. Clones were read by immunoSEQ multiplex PCR, and TCRdb kept only the in-frame ones, dropping some. V, J and clone size are taken as reported in that table, and D and trimming were inferred from the DNA itself. The data contain some 160,000 clones, 85% of them singletons. The data originate from a study of blood T cell repertoires in COVID-19. Study-wide background: The samples span acute and convalescent COVID-19 from the United States, Italy and Spain. In each case, the material was cDNA or gDNA derived from T cells, B-cell-depleted T cells, or PBMCs.

The CDR3 runs 14 residues. Trimming removed 7 bases from V and 4 bases from J, with 13 bases in between. Germline V gene lookup returns CDR1 MNHEY and CDR2 SVGAGI. Ages ranged from about 18 to 89 years, with residence in around 24 US areas. Sequenced: PBMCs or T cells enriched from blood (not recorded which). V usage is TRBV6-5 and J usage is TRBJ1-4, with D possibly TRBD1 on 5 matching bases. This receptor was identified in a woman aged 40 to 55 who had recovered from COVID-19. The CDR3 loop is CASTPGWSNEKLFF. The CDR3 DNA is TGTGCCAGCACACCAGGGTGGAGTAATGAAAAACTGTTTTTT.